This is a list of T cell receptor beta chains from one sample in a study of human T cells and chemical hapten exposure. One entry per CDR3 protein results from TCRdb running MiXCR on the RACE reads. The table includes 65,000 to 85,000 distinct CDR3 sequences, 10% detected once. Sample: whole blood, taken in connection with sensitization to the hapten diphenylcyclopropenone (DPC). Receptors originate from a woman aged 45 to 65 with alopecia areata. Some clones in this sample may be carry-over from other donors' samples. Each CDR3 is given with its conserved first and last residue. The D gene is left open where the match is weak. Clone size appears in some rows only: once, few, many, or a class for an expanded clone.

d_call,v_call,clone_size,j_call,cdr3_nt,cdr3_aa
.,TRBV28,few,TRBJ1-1,TGTGCCAGCACTATCGCCCTGGGGGACGGGACTGAAGCTTTCTTT,CASTIALGDGTEAFF
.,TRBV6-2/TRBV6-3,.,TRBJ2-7,TGTGCCAGCAACCTGGGACGCCCCCCCTACGAGCAGTACTTC,CASNLGRPPYEQYF
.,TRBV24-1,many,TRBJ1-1,TGTGCCACCATGGGGGACATGAACACTGAAGCTTTCTTT,CATMGDMNTEAFF
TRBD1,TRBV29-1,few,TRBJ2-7,TGCAGCGTTGGGGTTAGGGGGCTATTCTACGAGCAGTACTTC,CSVGVRGLFYEQYF
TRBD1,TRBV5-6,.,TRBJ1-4,TGTGCCAGCAGTTTACAGGGGAATAATGAAAAACTGTTTTTT,CASSLQGNNEKLFF
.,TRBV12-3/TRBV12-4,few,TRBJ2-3,TGTGCCAGCAGTTTCGGGGCGGGTGACACAGATACGCAGTATTTT,CASSFGAGDTDTQYF
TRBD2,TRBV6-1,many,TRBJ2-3,TGTGCCAGCTCCCTAGCGGGAGGGAGCACAGATACGCAGTATTTT,CASSLAGGSTDTQYF
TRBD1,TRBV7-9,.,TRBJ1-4,TGTGCCAGCAGCTCGACCGGGACAGCAACTAATGAAAAACTGTTTTTT,CASSSTGTATNEKLFF
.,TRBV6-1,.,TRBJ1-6,TGTGCCAGCAGTGAAAAGGGGACCAATAATTCACCCCTCCACTTT,CASSEKGTNNSPLHF
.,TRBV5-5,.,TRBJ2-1,TGTGCCAGCAGCTTGGGGGGCTTGGTAAATGAGCAGTTCTTC,CASSLGGLVNEQFF
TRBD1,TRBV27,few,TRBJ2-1,TGTGCCAGCAAGTGGGGACAGGTGTACAATGAGCAGTTCTTC,CASKWGQVYNEQFF
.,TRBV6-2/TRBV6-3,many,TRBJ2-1,TGTGCCAGCGGGCCGTACAATGAGCAGTTCTTC,CASGPYNEQFF
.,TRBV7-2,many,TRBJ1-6,TGTGCCAGCAGTTTGACCCCAAGACAGAATTCACCCCTCCACTTT,CASSLTPRQNSPLHF
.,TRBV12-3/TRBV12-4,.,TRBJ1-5,TGTGCCAGCAGTTTAGCGGAGGGTCCAGGGACCAATCAGCCCCAGCATTTT,CASSLAEGPGTNQPQHF
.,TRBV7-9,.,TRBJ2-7,TGTGCCAGCAGCTTATATTCGGCCGAGCAGTACTTC,CASSLYSAEQYF
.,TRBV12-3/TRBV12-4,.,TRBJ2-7,TGTGCCAGCAGTCCCTCCCGCGGGCTAGGGATTTCCTACGAGCAGTACTTC,CASSPSRGLGISYEQYF
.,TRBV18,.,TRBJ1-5,TGTGCCAGCTCACCATTACAGGCTACCAATCAGCCCCAGCATTTT,CASSPLQATNQPQHF
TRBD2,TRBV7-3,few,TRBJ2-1,TGTGCCAGCAGCTTAATGGCTAGCGGATACAATGAGCAGTTCTTC,CASSLMASGYNEQFF